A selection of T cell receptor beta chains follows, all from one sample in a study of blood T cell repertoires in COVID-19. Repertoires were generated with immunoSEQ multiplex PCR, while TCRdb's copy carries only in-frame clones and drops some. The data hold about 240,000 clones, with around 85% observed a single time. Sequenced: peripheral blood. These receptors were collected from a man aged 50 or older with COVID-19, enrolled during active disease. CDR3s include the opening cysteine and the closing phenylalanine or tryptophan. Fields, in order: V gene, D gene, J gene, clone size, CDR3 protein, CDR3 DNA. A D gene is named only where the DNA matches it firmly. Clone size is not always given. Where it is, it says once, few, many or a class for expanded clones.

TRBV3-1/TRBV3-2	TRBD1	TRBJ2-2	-	CASRGQANTGELFF	TGTGCCAGCAGAGGACAGGCGAACACCGGGGAGCTGTTTTTT
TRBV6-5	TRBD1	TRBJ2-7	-	CASRSLNRGYEQYF	TGTGCCAGCAGGTCTCTAAACAGGGGGTACGAGCAGTACTTC
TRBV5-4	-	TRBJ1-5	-	CASSSGGGNQPQHF	TGTGCCAGCAGCTCGGGGGGCGGCAATCAGCCCCAGCATTTT
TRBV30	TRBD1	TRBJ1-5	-	CAWSEGRTGEGNQPQHF	TGTGCCTGGAGTGAAGGGAGGACAGGGGAGGGCAATCAGCCCCAGCATTTT
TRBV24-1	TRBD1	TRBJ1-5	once	CATSEGGQGGQPQHF	TGTGCCACCAGTGAGGGAGGACAGGGTGGCCAGCCCCAGCATTTT
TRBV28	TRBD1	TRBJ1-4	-	CASSLSGTGSREKLFF	TGTGCCAGCAGTTTATCAGGGACAGGGTCGCGCGAAAAACTGTTTTTT
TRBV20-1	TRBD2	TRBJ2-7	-	CSASSPGGSYEQYF	TGCAGTGCTAGTTCCCCGGGGGGGTCGTACGAGCAGTACTTC
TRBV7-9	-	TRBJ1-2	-	CASSLVPSSGGYTF	TGTGCCAGCAGCTTAGTACCTTCCAGCGGGGGCTACACCTTC
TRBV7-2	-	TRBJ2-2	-	CASSLSLRRDTGELFF	TGTGCCAGCAGCTTATCACTCCGGCGGGACACCGGGGAGCTGTTTTTT
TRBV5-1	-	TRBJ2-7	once	CASSLQWSGGEEQYF	TGCGCCAGCAGCTTGCAGTGGTCGGGGGGCGAAGAGCAGTACTTC
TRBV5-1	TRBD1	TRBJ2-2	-	CASSPGQGANTGELFF	TGCGCCAGCAGCCCCGGACAGGGGGCGAACACCGGGGAGCTGTTTTTT
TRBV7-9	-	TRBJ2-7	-	CASSKLTSSYEQYF	TGTGCCAGCAGCAAACTAACTAGCTCCTACGAGCAGTACTTC
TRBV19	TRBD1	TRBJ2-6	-	CASSNQLGQGNVLTF	TGTGCCAGTAGTAACCAACTGGGACAGGGCAACGTCCTGACTTTC
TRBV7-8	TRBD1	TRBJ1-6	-	CASSLGLAGGFNSPLHF	TGTGCCAGCAGCTTAGGATTGGCAGGGGGATTTAATTCACCCCTCCACTTT
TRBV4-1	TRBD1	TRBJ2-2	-	CASSQLTGGGGTGELFF	TGCGCCAGCAGCCAACTAACAGGGGGCGGAGGCACCGGGGAGCTGTTTTTT
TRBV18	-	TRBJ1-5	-	CASSPSDNQPQHF	TGTGCCAGCTCACCGTCAGATAATCAGCCCCAGCATTTT
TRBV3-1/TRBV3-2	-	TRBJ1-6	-	CASSQVGNNSPLHF	TGTGCCAGCAGCCAAGTCGGGAATAATTCACCCCTCCACTTT
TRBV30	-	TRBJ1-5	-	CAWRYQGSNQPQHF	TGTGCCTGGAGATACCAGGGAAGCAATCAGCCCCAGCATTTT
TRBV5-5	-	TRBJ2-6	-	CASSLTGTFSGANVLTF	TGTGCCAGCAGCTTGACCGGGACATTCTCTGGGGCCAACGTCCTGACTTTC
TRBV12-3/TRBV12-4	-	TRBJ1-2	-	CASSLRESYGYTF	TGTGCCAGCAGTTTACGGGAAAGTTATGGCTACACCTTC
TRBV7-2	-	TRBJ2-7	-	CASSPRVGYEQYF	TGTGCCAGCAGCCCCCGGGTGGGTTACGAGCAGTACTTC
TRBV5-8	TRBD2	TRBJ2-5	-	CASSQGLAGNQETQYF	TGTGCCAGCAGTCAAGGACTAGCGGGGAACCAAGAGACCCAGTACTTC
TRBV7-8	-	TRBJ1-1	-	CASTQGLLNTEAFF	TGTGCCAGCACCCAGGGACTCTTGAACACTGAAGCTTTCTTT
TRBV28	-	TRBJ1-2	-	CASSFADGYTF	TGTGCCAGCAGTTTCGCAGATGGCTACACCTTC
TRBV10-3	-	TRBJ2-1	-	CAISESSGNEQFF	TGTGCCATCAGTGAGTCGTCGGGTAATGAGCAGTTCTTC
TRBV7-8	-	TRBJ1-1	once	CASSLGQGIRDYTEAFF	TGTGCCAGCAGCTTAGGTCAGGGAATACGTGATTACACTGAAGCTTTCTTT
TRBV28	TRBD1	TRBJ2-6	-	CASSQTGGGTPQSSGANVLTF	TGTGCCAGCAGCCAAACAGGGGGCGGGACACCCCAAAGCTCTGGGGCCAACGTCCTGACTTTC
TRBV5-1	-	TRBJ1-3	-	CASSDGGPIYF	TGCGCCAGCAGCGACGGAGGCCCCATATATTTT
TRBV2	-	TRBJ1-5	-	CASSVGQGRQPQHF	TGTGCCAGCAGTGTTGGGCAGGGAAGGCAGCCCCAGCATTTT
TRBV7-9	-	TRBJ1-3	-	CASSLVSPGNTIYF	TGTGCCAGCAGCTTAGTGAGCCCTGGAAACACCATATATTTT
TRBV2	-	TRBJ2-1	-	CASSETTVRGYNEQFF	TGTGCCAGCAGCGAGACTACCGTGCGGGGCTACAATGAGCAGTTCTTC
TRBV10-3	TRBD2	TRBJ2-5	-	CAIATSVEGETQYF	TGTGCCATCGCGACTAGCGTGGAAGGAGAGACCCAGTACTTC
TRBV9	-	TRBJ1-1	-	CASSAFDAVNTEAFF	TGTGCCAGCAGCGCCTTCGACGCGGTGAACACTGAAGCTTTCTTT
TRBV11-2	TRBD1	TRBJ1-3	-	CASRPGQGAGNTIYF	TGTGCCAGCAGACCGGGACAGGGGGCTGGAAACACCATATATTTT
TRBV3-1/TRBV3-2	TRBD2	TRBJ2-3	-	CASSQTTGGPRDTQYF	TGTGCCAGCAGCCAAACCACGGGGGGGCCAAGAGATACGCAGTATTTT
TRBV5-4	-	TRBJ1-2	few	CASSLVQGNYGYTF	TGTGCCAGCAGCTTGGTGCAGGGGAACTATGGCTACACCTTC
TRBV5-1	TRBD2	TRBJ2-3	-	CASSWGAGGIADTQYF	TGCGCCAGCAGCTGGGGCGCGGGGGGGATAGCAGATACGCAGTATTTT
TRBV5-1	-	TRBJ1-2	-	CASSLELGHNYGYTF	TGCGCCAGCAGTCTGGAGCTGGGACATAACTATGGCTACACCTTC
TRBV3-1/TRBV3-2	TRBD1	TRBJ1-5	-	CASSPRQGDQPQHF	TGTGCCAGCAGCCCTAGACAGGGCGATCAGCCCCAGCATTTT
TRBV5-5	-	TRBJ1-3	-	CASSLGSGGNTIYF	TGTGCCAGCAGCTTAGGGTCGGGAGGAAACACCATATATTTT
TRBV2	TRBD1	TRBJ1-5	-	CASSAGTGFQPQHF	TGTGCCAGCAGTGCCGGGACAGGGTTTCAGCCCCAGCATTTT
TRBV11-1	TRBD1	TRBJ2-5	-	CASSPTGGETQYF	TGTGCCAGCAGCCCGACAGGGGGAGAGACCCAGTACTTC
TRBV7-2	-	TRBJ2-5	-	CASSLNTLRGETQYF	TGTGCCAGCAGCTTAAATACCCTACGAGGAGAGACCCAGTACTTC